This is a list of T cell receptor beta chains from one sample in a study of spatial heterogeneity in lung cancer. TCRdb recomputed calls from the 5' RACE reads with MiXCR, one row per CDR3 protein. The sample shows about 120,000 distinct CDR3 sequences, 9% to 15% of them seen only once. This sample comprised PBMCs, obtained at follow-up. The receptors here all came from a male donor with early-stage non-small cell lung cancer. Both conserved end residues are part of each CDR3. The order of the fields is clone size, J gene, D gene, V gene, CDR3 protein, CDR3 DNA. D genes are given only for firm matches. Only some rows state a clone size, as once, few, many or a class for expanded clones.

few,TRBJ1-6,-,TRBV12-3/TRBV12-4,CASRPSGVSSSPLHF,TGTGCCAGCAGACCCAGTGGGGTAAGCTCTTCACCCCTCCACTTT
-,TRBJ1-3,-,TRBV12-3/TRBV12-4,CASRGLRAGNTIYF,TGTGCCAGCAGGGGGCTGAGGGCTGGAAACACCATATATTTT
-,TRBJ1-2,-,TRBV2,CASSAKTGNYGYTF,TGTGCCAGCAGTGCGAAGACAGGCAACTATGGCTACACCTTC
many,TRBJ1-2,-,TRBV28,CASSSRGGRLGYTF,TGTGCCAGCAGTTCCCGTGGGGGGCGCCTTGGCTACACCTTC
many,TRBJ2-1,-,TRBV12-3/TRBV12-4,CASSLGRGNEQFF,TGTGCCAGCAGTCTAGGTAGGGGCAATGAGCAGTTCTTC
-,TRBJ2-5,-,TRBV18,CASSRDIQETQYF,TGTGCCAGCTCAAGAGACATCCAAGAGACCCAGTACTTC
-,TRBJ2-7,-,TRBV20-1,CSARQSGYYEQYF,TGCAGTGCTCGACAATCCGGGTACTACGAGCAGTACTTC
few,TRBJ1-4,-,TRBV7-7,CASSHVTLEYGQKANEKLFF,TGTGCTAGCAGCCACGTAACACTAGAATACGGACAGAAGGCTAATGAAAAACTGTTTTTT
many,TRBJ1-4,-,TRBV7-2,CASSLGTSEKLFF,TGTGCCAGCAGCTTAGGGACAAGTGAAAAACTGTTTTTT
many,TRBJ1-2,TRBD1,TRBV6-5,CASRRGTGLSYGYTF,TGTGCCAGCAGGCGAGGGACAGGGCTGTCCTATGGCTACACCTTC
-,TRBJ2-3,-,TRBV5-4,CASSNPFGGQYF,TGTGCCAGCAGCAATCCCTTTGGGGGGCAGTATTTT
-,TRBJ2-1,TRBD1,TRBV10-3,CAISESEDRRNYNEQFF,TGTGCCATCAGTGAGTCCGAGGACAGGAGAAACTACAATGAGCAGTTCTTC
-,TRBJ1-2,-,TRBV7-9,CASSTLPIGYTF,TGTGCCAGCAGCACCCTCCCAATTGGCTACACCTTC
many,TRBJ1-4,-,TRBV20-1,CSAAQGREKLFF,TGCAGTGCAGCGCAGGGCCGCGAAAAACTGTTTTTT